This T cell receptor (beta chain) emerged from a study of OX40 agonist ivuxolimab in advanced cancers. TCRdb's copy holds only in-frame clones and misses some; the assay was immunoSEQ multiplex PCR. The table includes about 36,000 clones, about 80% detected once. The sequencing here drew on CD4+ or CD8+ T cells sorted from blood, taken in a trial of the OX40 agonist ivuxolimab. The receptor was isolated from an adult with an advanced solid tumor such as melanoma, head and neck, liver or kidney cancer.

CDR3 loop: CAWSDGSSGNTIYF. CDR3 sequence (DNA): TGTGCCTGGAGTGATGGGTCCTCTGGAAACACCATATATTTT. V gene TRBV30 combines with J gene TRBJ1-3; D is ambiguous. Between the trimmed V and J ends, which lost 1 base and 0 bases, there was a span of 7 bases. Germline-derived CDR1 and CDR2 are GTSNPN and SVGIG (reference sequence). The CDR3 loop spans 14 amino acids.